Here is one TCR beta chain with its context. This clone has more than one count but fewer than ten. Its antigen remains undetermined. Base quality data are lacking; no much larger clone is found one base away. The data are from a study of beta chain features in type 1 diabetes (dated 2018 in TCRdb). Describing the broader study: Patients and healthy donors did not differ in mean age, gender distribution, total cell number or subset yield. Across all samples, roughly 110,000,000 sorted cells were examined, and cell number per subset correlated strongly with RNA yield. The study compared TCRB repertoires of sorted circulating CD4+ T cell subsets between recently diagnosed type 1 diabetes patients and matched healthy donors. Regulatory and stem cell-like memory subsets were obtained from only 8 patients and roughly 8 healthy donors, while naive and central memory subsets were obtained from all 30 or so donors.

The CDR3 numbers 13 residues from cysteine through phenylalanine. The kept DNA is CDR3 alone, 39 bases in frame from the first base. Trimming costs V 1 base and J 5 bases, and their ends lie 8 bases apart. CDR1 and CDR2, looked up from the germline V gene, are SGHVS and FNYEAQ. General conclusions and limits of the study: In all four CD4+ subsets, TCRB CDR3 length was moderately but significantly shorter in type 1 diabetes patients. Shorter templates might have been favored by PCR, but patient and control samples were amplified and corrected together, so both groups would have been affected equally by any skew. Only small numbers of individuals were included in the HLA sub-analyses, which left unresolved whether HLA type had any influence on TCRB rearrangement. Because cDNA was sequenced instead of genomic DNA, highly expressing activated cells could be over-represented, though the groups showed no difference in activation or CD3 levels. Patients with type 1 diabetes made fewer insertions and deleted more nucleotides at VDJ recombination sites, implying thymic rearrangement abnormalities. Naive, central memory and regulatory TCRB repertoires appeared to be more similar among patients than among healthy donors.

The entire isolated RNA was reverse transcribed using the High Capacity cDNA Reverse Transcription Kit, and thus expressed TCRB transcripts were sequenced. Deep immunoSEQ sequencing was applied to naive, central memory and regulatory T cell samples, giving an average of roughly 3.5 million total reads per sample. Sorted cells were lysed in RLT buffer and RNA was extracted with DNase-treated RNeasy Micro or Mini kits, depending on cell number. To prevent cross-contamination, each cell subset was processed individually, whereas patient and healthy donor samples were processed jointly. The immunoSEQ multiplex PCR was used to amplify TCRB sequences from cDNA, generating 87-bp fragments that spanned the CDR3 region. The amplicons were sequenced using the Illumina HiSeq platform. As for how the authors treated the data: Synthetic template baselines were used to correct PCR bias computationally, reads within Hamming distance 2 were collapsed together, and singletons that could not be merged were discarded. Reads were aligned against IMGT to assign V, D and J genes, CDR3 length and insertions or deletions at six rearrangement sites. Clonotype counts were normalized to sorted cell number within each subset before computing true diversity and Gini coefficients with the tcR R package. The overlap coefficient, calculated on TCRB nucleotide sequences, was used to measure repertoire sharing. Out-of-frame TCRB sequences from naive cells were analyzed as a proxy for the pre-selection repertoire. TCRdb re-hosts the immuneACCESS table, in-frame sequences only. Its copies lack some clones; in the studies checked, an unresolved V gene accounts for under half of them, and the cause for the rest is not known. The V and J calls and clone size come from that table; D and trimming were worked out from the DNA. A total of about 230,000 clones appear in this sample, 9.6% of them only once. The ten largest clones take up about 0.037% of the sample.

Each donor gave one peripheral blood draw, roughly 110 mL on average, collected into heparinised tubes. A BD FACSAria II and a panel including CD45RO, CCR7, CD25, CD127, CD95 and CD27 were used to sort naive, central memory, regulatory and stem cell-like memory CD4+ T cells. All sorted populations exceeded 95% purity. PBMCs were isolated immediately by Lymphoprep density gradient centrifugation and stained directly without culture. Samples were stained and sorted in pairs, with one healthy donor and one patient per experiment, so that batch effects were minimized. The clonotype originates from a woman aged 18-35 years in good health. The receptor chain draws on TRBV7-6 and TRBJ1-1; the D gene is unclear. Specimen: naive CD4+ T cells from blood. The intended sense of this specimen's cell subset or site label: true naive CD4+ T cells. The encoded CDR3 is CASSLGETTEAFF. The sequence in DNA is TGTGCCAGCAGCTTAGGAGAGACAACTGAAGCTTTCTTT.